The TCR beta chain described here comes from a study of cytomegalovirus exposure and HLA in healthy donors. Study-wide results and caveats: Accurate prediction of HLA-A and HLA-B alleles (for most subjects) was reportedly achieved from TCR beta sequences. Follow-up analysis found HLA locus-dependent TCR association rates, highest for DRB1 and lowest for HLA-C. In all likelihood, a cluster of highly shared sequence variants was a sequencing artifact. In a later analysis, V- and J-gene trimming of beta chains associated with a DCLRE1C missense variant, replicated independently.

The V segment lost 0 bases and the J segment 4 bases; nucleotides outside the gene matches: 12. CDR1 and CDR2 from the germline V gene are SGDLS and YYNGEE. This CDR3 spans 18 amino acids. On this clone itself: Its antigen is unidentified.

This PCR relied on a set of 60 Vbeta primers and 13 Jbeta primers. The table came from immunoSEQ multiplex PCR; TCRdb's copy has only in-frame clones and leaves some out. The table includes 95,000 to 130,000 clones, 81% detected once. This receptor was obtained from a woman in her twenties or thirties in good health and CMV-seronegative. The chain has TRBV9 and TRBJ2-1, with TRBD2 identical over 8 bases. Sample: PBMCs. Here the CDR3 DNA reads TGTGCCAGCAGCGTAGTAGCTGCGGGACTAGGACGGTACAATGAGCAGTTCTTC. This translates into CASSVVAAGLGRYNEQFF.